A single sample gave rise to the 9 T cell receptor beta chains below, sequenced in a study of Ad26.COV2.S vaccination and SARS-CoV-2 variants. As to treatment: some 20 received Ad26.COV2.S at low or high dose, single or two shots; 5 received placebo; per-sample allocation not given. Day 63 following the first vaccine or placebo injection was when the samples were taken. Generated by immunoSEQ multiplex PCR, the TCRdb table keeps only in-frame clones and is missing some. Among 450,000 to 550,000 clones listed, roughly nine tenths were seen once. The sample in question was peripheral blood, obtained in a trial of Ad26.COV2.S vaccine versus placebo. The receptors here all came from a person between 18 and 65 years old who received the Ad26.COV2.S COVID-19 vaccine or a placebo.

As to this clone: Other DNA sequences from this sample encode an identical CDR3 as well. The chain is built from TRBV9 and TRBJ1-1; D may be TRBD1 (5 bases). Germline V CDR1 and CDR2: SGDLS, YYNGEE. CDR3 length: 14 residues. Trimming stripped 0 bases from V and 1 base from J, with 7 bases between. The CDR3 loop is CASSVGQGNTEAFF. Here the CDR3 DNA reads TGTGCCAGCAGCGTAGGTCAGGGGAACACTGAAGCTTTCTTT. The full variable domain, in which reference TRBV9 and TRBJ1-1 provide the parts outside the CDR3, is DSGVTQTPKHLITATGQRVTLRCSPRSGDLSVYWYQQSLDQGLQFLIQYYNGEERAKGNILERFSAQQFPDLHSELNLSSLELGDSALYFCASSVGQGNTEAFFGQGTRLTVV.

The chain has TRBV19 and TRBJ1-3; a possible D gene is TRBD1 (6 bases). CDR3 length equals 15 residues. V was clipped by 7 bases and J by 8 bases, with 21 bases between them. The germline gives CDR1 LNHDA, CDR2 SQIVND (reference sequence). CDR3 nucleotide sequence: TGTGCCAGTAACTCTCACGAGGGGGTTTCAGACACCATATATTTT. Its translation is CASNSHEGVSDTIYF. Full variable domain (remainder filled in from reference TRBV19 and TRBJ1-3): DGGITQSPKYLFRKEGQNVTLSCEQNLNHDAMYWYRQDPGQGLRLIYYSQIVNDFQKGDIAEGYSVSREKKESFPLTVTSAQKNPTAFYLCASNSHEGVSDTIYFGEGSWLTVV.

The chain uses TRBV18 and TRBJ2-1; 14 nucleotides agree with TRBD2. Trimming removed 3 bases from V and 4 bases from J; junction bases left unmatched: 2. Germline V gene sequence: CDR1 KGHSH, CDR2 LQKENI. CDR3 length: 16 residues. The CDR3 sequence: CASSPGLAGGYNEQFF. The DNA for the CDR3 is TGTGCCAGCTCACCCGGACTAGCGGGGGGTTACAATGAGCAGTTCTTC.

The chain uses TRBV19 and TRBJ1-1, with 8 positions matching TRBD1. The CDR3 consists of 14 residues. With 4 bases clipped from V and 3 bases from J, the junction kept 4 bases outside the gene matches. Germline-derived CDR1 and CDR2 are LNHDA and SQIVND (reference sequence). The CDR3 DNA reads TGTGCCAGTAGTAAAGACAGGGGAGACACTGAAGCTTTCTTT. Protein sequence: CASSKDRGDTEAFF.

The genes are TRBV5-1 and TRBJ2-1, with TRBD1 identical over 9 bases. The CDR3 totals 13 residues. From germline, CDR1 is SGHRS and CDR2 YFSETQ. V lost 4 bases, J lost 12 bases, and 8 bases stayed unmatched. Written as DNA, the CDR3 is TGCGCCAGCAGCGTGGGACAGGGTGGTTGGCAGTTCTTC. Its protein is CASSVGQGGWQFF.

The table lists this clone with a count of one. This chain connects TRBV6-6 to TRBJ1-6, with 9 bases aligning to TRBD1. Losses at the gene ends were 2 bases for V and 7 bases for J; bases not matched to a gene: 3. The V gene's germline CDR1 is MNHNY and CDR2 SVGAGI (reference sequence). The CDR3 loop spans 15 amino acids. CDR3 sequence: CASSYDGTGNSPLHF. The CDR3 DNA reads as TGTGCCAGCAGTTACGACGGGACAGGGAATTCACCCCTCCACTTT.

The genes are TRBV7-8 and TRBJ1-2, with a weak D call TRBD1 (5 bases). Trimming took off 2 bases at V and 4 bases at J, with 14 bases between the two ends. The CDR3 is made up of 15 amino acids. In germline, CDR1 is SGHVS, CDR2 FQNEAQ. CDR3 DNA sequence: TGTGCCAGCAGCTTAAAGGGGCTAGGCCTCTATGGCTACACCTTC. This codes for CASSLKGLGLYGYTF. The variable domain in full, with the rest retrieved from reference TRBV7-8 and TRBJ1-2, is GAGVSQSPRYKVAKRGQDVALRCDPISGHVSLFWYQQALGQGPEFLTYFQNEAQLDKSGLPSDRFFAERPEGSVSTLKIQRTQQEDSAVYLCASSLKGLGLYGYTFGSGTRLTVV.

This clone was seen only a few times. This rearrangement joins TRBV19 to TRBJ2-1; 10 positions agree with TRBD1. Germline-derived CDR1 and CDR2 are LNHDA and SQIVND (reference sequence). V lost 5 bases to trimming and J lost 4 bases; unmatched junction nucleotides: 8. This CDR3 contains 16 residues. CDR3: CASSAAGTGVYNEQFF. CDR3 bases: TGTGCCAGTAGTGCTGCCGGGACAGGGGTTTACAATGAGCAGTTCTTC.

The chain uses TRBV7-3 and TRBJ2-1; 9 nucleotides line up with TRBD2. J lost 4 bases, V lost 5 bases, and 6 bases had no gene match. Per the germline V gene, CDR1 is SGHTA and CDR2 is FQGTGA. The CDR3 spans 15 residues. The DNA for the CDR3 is TGTGCCAGCAGCCTCCTAGCGGGATATTACAATGAGCAGTTCTTC. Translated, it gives CASSLLAGYYNEQFF.